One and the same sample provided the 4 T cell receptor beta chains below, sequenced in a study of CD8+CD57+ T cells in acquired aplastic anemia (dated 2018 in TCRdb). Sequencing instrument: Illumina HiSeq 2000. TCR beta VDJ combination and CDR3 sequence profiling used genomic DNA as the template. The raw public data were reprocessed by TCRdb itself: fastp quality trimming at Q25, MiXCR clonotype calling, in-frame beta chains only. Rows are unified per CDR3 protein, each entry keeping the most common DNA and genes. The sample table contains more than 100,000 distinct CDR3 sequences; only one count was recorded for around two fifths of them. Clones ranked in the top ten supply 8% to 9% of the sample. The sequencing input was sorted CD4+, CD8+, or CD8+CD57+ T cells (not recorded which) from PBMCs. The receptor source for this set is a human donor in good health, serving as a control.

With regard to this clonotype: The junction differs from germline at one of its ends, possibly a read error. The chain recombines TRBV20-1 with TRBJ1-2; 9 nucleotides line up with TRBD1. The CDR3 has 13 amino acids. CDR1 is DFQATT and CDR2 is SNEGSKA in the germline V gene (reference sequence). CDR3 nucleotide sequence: TGCAGTGCCCCGGGACAGGGTAACTATGGCCACACCTTC. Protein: CSAPGQGNYGHTF.

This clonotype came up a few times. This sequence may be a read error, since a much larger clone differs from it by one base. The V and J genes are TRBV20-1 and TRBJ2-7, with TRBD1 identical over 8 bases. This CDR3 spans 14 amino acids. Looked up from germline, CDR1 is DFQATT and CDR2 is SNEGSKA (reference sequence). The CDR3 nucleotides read TGCGGTGCGACGGGACAGGCCGGCTCCTACGAGCAGTACTTC. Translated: CGATGQAGSYEQYF.

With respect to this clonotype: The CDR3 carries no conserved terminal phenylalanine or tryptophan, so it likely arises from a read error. CDR3 loop: CASSLDLAGNSYGYTL. The DNA for the CDR3 is TGTGCCAGCAGCTTGGACTTGGCAGGCAATTCCTATGGCTACACCCTC. J is TRBJ1-2 and V is TRBV5-4; D uncertain. The germline V gene has CDR1 SGHNT and CDR2 YYREEE (reference sequence). Trimming stripped 0 bases from V and 4 bases from J, with 16 bases between. The CDR3 spans 16 residues.

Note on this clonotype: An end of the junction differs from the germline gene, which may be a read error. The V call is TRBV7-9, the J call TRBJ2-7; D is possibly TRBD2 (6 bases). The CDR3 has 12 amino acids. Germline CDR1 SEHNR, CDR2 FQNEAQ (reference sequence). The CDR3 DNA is TGTGCCAGCAGGGGGGACTCCCACGAGCAGTACTTC. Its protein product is CASRGDSHEQYF.